A single sample gave rise to the 4 T cell receptor beta chains below, sequenced in a study of follicular helper T cells after annual influenza vaccination. Assay: immunoSEQ multiplex PCR; the TCRdb copy retains only in-frame clones and omits some. The sample contains 9,000 or so clones, roughly four fifths of which appear only once. Time point here: 2015-2016 season, pre-vaccination. Sequenced material: CXCR5+ CD38- circulating T follicular helper cells from blood, taken on the day of influenza vaccination. Subset specified: circulating Tfh, non-naive CD4+CXCR5+PD-1+ (ICOS+CD38+ or ICOS-CD38-). These receptors originate from an adult who received the influenza vaccine.

The chain joins TRBV30 to TRBJ2-2; the D call may be TRBD1 or TRBD2 (5 bases each). V was shortened by 3 bases and J by 7 bases, with 12 bases between the two germline ends. Germline V gene data show CDR1 as GTSNPN and CDR2 as SVGIG (reference sequence). The CDR3 covers 13 residues. The chain's CDR3 is CAWSLRDGGELFF. The CDR3 coding sequence is TGTGCCTGGAGCCTCCGGGACGGCGGGGAGCTGTTTTTT.

This chain links TRBV7-3 with TRBJ2-5; no firm D call. The germline gives CDR1 SGHTA, CDR2 FQGTGA. This CDR3 is 13 amino acids long. Between the trimmed V and J ends, which lost 4 bases and 3 bases, there was a span of 9 bases. The CDR3 spells CASSYGREETQYF. DNA for the CDR3: TGTGCCAGCAGCTACGGACGTGAAGAGACCCAGTACTTC.

The V and J genes are TRBV27 and TRBJ2-2; D tentatively fits TRBD1 or TRBD2 (6 bases each). CDR3 length: 15 residues. V was pared by 2 bases and J by 5 bases, with 12 bases between. CDR1 is MNHEY and CDR2 is SMNVEV in the germline V gene (reference sequence). The CDR3 DNA is TGTGCCAGCAGTTTAAGGGGGGTTTGGACCGGGGAGCTGTTTTTT. It specifies CASSLRGVWTGELFF.

This rearrangement joins TRBV29-1 to TRBJ2-1; D might be TRBD2 (6 bases). Germline CDR1 SQVTM, CDR2 ANQGSEA. V lost 4 bases to trimming and J lost 6 bases, with 13 bases between them. The CDR3 consists of 13 residues. The CDR3 DNA sequence: TGCAGCGTTGCGAGGGTGGGGGGCAATGAGCAGTTCTTC. Translation gives CSVARVGGNEQFF.